What follows are 22 T cell receptor beta chains derived from one specimen sequenced in a study of blood T cells in healthy people across ages. PCR was performed a second time for about 6 to 12 cycles using a sample-barcoded 5' primer and a J-beta primer mix. TCRdb recomputed calls from the 5' RACE reads with MiXCR, one row per CDR3 protein. Among hundreds of thousands of distinct CDR3 sequences listed, approximately 52% were seen once. The material sequenced was blood. These TCRs come from a woman older than 75 in good health.

V and J are TRBV20-1 and TRBJ2-1; a weak D match, TRBD1 (6 bases). This CDR3 is built from 14 residues. Germline assignment: CDR1 DFQATT and CDR2 SNEGSKA (reference sequence). V was trimmed by 3 bases and J by 7 bases, leaving 16 bases between them. The CDR3 region has the DNA TGCAGTGCTAGTCGGTCCTTTACAGGGAATGAGCAGTTCTTC. Amino acid sequence: CSASRSFTGNEQFF.

This chain uses TRBV12-3 or TRBV12-4 with TRBJ2-5; 12 bases align to TRBD2. This CDR3 comprises 16 residues. Trimming at V came to 4 bases and at J to 1 base, leaving 4 bases not matched to a gene. CDR3 residues: CASSSTSGGLQETQYF. In DNA, the CDR3 is TGTGCCAGCAGTTCGACTAGCGGGGGTCTCCAAGAGACCCAGTACTTC.

On this clonotype: A single base separates this from a much larger clone, so it may be a read error. V usage is TRBV5-1 and J usage is TRBJ1-6; no firm D call. CDR3 size: 14 residues. Trimming took 7 bases from V and 7 from J, leaving 15 bases between them. Germline lookup yields CDR1 SGHRS and CDR2 YFSETQ. CDR3 bases: TGCGCCAGCGGCTACGACCAGCTCAATTCACCCCTCCACTTT. Translation: CASGYDQLNSPLHF.

As concerns this clonotype: Germline is not matched at one junction end, which may reflect a read error. This sequence joins TRBV5-1 and TRBJ2-3; 10 bases align to TRBD2. The CDR3 has 21 residues. Germline V lookup: CDR1 SGHRS, CDR2 YFSETQ. The CDR3 loop is CASSLRPGLAPQARSTDAQYF. In DNA form, the CDR3 reads TGCGCCAGCAGCTTAAGACCGGGACTAGCGCCCCAGGCCCGTAGCACAGATGCGCAGTATTTT. Variable domain in full (rest from reference TRBV5-1 and TRBJ2-3): KAGVTQTPRYLIKTRGQQVTLSCSPISGHRSVSWYQQTPGQGLQFLFEYFSETQRNKGNFPGRFSGRQFSNSRSEMNVSTLELGDSALYLCASSLRPGLAPQARSTDAQYFGPGTRLTVL.

This chain uses TRBV7-9 with TRBJ1-6; no reliable D call. Germline V gene lookup returns CDR1 SEHNR and CDR2 FQNEAQ (reference sequence). Trimming shortened V by 6 bases and J by 9 bases, and 18 bases separated the two germline ends. CDR3 length: 15 amino acids. The CDR3 sequence is CASSPGSGTSSPLHF. In DNA form, the CDR3 reads TGTGCCAGCAGTCCTGGGTCCGGCACTAGTTCACCCCTCCACTTT.

This clonotype was detected only a few times. V and J are TRBV20-1 and TRBJ1-2, with D uncertain. Trimming cost V 5 bases and J 7 bases, with 14 bases left between them. The CDR3 runs 12 residues. Germline V gives CDR1 DFQATT, CDR2 SNEGSKA (reference sequence). CDR3 protein: CSAPTPTRGYTF. CDR3 nucleotide sequence: TGCAGTGCTCCGACCCCCACGCGTGGCTACACCTTC.

There are many counts of this clonotype. The chain uses TRBV27 and TRBJ1-6; no reliable D call. Trimming took off 3 bases at V and 0 bases at J, with 12 bases between the two ends. The CDR3 extends over 17 amino acids. Germline V lookup: CDR1 MNHEY, CDR2 SMNVEV (reference sequence). The DNA for the CDR3 is TGTGCCAGCAGTTTGGCCTACCTGAGCTCCTATAATTCACCCCTCCACTTT. Translation gives CASSLAYLSSYNSPLHF.

The V gene is TRBV3-1, the J gene TRBJ2-7; D might be TRBD1 (6 bases). This CDR3 spans 16 amino acids. Germline CDR1 reads LGHDT; CDR2 reads YNNKEL (reference sequence). Trimming removed 0 bases from V and 2 bases from J, with 14 bases in between. In nucleotides, the CDR3 is TGTGCCAGCAGCCAAGATCCAGACAGGCGCACCTACGAGCAGTACTTC. This encodes CASSQDPDRRTYEQYF.

This clonotype was detected a few times. This chain uses TRBV3-1 with TRBJ1-1, with D possibly TRBD1 on 6 matching bases. This CDR3 is 16 amino acids long. Germline V gene sequence: CDR1 LGHDT, CDR2 YNNKEL (reference sequence). V gave up 1 base and J gave up 3 bases, with 15 bases separating them. The CDR3 spells CASSQARKGGDTEAFF. The CDR3 DNA reads as TGTGCCAGCAGCCAAGCGCGGAAGGGGGGAGACACTGAAGCTTTCTTT.

This clonotype was counted a few times. The chain links TRBV12-3 or TRBV12-4 to TRBJ2-3; possibly TRBD1 for D (6 bases). This CDR3 is 15 amino acids long. With 4 bases removed from V and 6 bases from J, the gap between germline ends came to 17 bases. The CDR3: CASSSQGTAPDTQYF. The CDR3 bases are TGTGCCAGCAGTTCACAGGGAACGGCGCCTGATACGCAGTATTTT.

Notes on this clonotype: One base away lies a much larger clone, so this may be a sequencing read error. CDR3 nucleotide sequence: TGCAGCATTGCGCACACCGCAACTAATGAAAAACTGTTTTTT. The encoded protein is CSIAHTATNEKLFF. The chain carries TRBV29-1 and TRBJ1-4; D not resolved. Germline CDR1 reads SQVTM; CDR2 reads ANQGSEA. The V end lost 8 bases, the J end lost 0 bases, and 13 bases lay between the germline ends. The CDR3 contains 14 residues. Full variable domain (remainder filled in from reference TRBV29-1 and TRBJ1-4): SAVISQKPSRDICQRGTSLTIQCQVDSQVTMMFWYRQQPGQSLTLIATANQGSEATYESGFVIDKFPISRPNLTFSTLTVSNMSPEDSSIYLCSIAHTATNEKLFFGSGTQLSVL.

This clonotype was seen only a few times. The gene calls are TRBV27 and TRBJ1-6, with TRBD1 as a possible D gene (6 bases). Between the trimmed V and J ends, which lost 5 bases and 3 bases, there was a span of 11 bases. Germline CDR1 is MNHEY and CDR2 is SMNVEV (reference sequence). This CDR3 contains 15 residues. CDR3 loop: CASSEGGIYNSPLHF. CDR3 coding DNA: TGTGCCAGCAGTGAGGGGGGGATCTATAATTCACCCCTCCACTTT.

This clonotype was detected a few times. J is TRBJ2-7 and V is TRBV30; D unclear. With 4 bases removed from V and 2 bases from J, the gap between germline ends came to 9 bases. The germline V gene has CDR1 GTSNPN and CDR2 SVGIG (reference sequence). The CDR3 has 12 residues. In nucleotides, the CDR3 is TGTGCCTGGAAGGTGGATGCCTACGAGCAGTACTTC. Its protein product is CAWKVDAYEQYF.

The rearrangement uses TRBV29-1 and TRBJ1-1; 8 bases are a match to TRBD1. Germline trimming cut 1 base from V and 0 bases from J; bases unmatched to any gene: 1. This CDR3 spans 14 amino acids. The germline V gene has CDR1 SQVTM and CDR2 ANQGSEA. The CDR3 here is CSVEADRVNTEAFF. Written as DNA, the CDR3 is TGCAGCGTTGAAGCGGACAGGGTGAACACTGAAGCTTTCTTT.

About this clonotype: A much larger clonotype is one base distant, so this may be a read error. The chain carries TRBV5-1 and TRBJ2-6, with D perhaps TRBD1 (5 bases). Germline CDR1 and CDR2: SGHRS and YFSETQ. The CDR3 contains 15 residues. CDR3 loop: CASSSPGSGANALTF. The CDR3 bases are TGCGCCAGCAGCTCTCCCGGCTCTGGGGCCAACGCCCTGACTTTC. Complete variable domain (other parts from reference TRBV5-1 and TRBJ2-6): KAGVTQTPRYLIKTRGQQVTLSCSPISGHRSVSWYQQTPGQGLQFLFEYFSETQRNKGNFPGRFSGRQFSNSRSEMNVSTLELGDSALYLCASSSPGSGANALTFGAGSRLTVL.

This clonotype has just one count. The V gene is TRBV27, the J gene TRBJ2-1, with D unclear. This CDR3 has 15 amino acids. The V end was cut by 2 bases, the J end by 9 bases, with 17 bases between. Germline assignment: CDR1 MNHEY and CDR2 SMNVEV (reference sequence). The CDR3 bases are TGTGCCAGCAGTTTAGAAAAGGGCCCCCCAACTGAGCAGTTCTTC. Its translation: CASSLEKGPPTEQFF.

The gene calls are TRBV20-1 and TRBJ2-7; D may be TRBD1 (5 bases). The J call may be faulty, since TRBJ2-5 better matches the DNA end. Germline V gene lookup returns CDR1 DFQATT and CDR2 SNEGSKA (reference sequence). The CDR3 has 13 amino acids. CDR3 in amino acids: CSVPDNVRETQYF. The CDR3 nucleotides are TGCAGTGTCCCGGACAACGTAAGGGAGACCCAGTACTTC.

The sample holds many counts of this clonotype. This clone may be a read error of a much larger clone one base away. The CDR3 reads CASAVGQGSYEQYF. The CDR3 DNA follows: TGTGCCAGTGCTGTAGGACAGGGTTCCTACGAGCAGTACTTC. The chain carries TRBV6-1 and TRBJ2-7; 8 bases map to TRBD1. The germline V gene encodes CDR1 MNHNS and CDR2 SASEGT. Germline trimming cut 9 bases from V and 1 base from J; bases unmatched to any gene: 8. The CDR3 contains 14 residues.

The chain recombines TRBV3-1 with TRBJ2-2; D gene unclear. The CDR3 has 13 residues. CDR1 LGHDT and CDR2 YNNKEL come from the germline V gene (reference sequence). Trimming shortened V by 2 bases and J by 6 bases, and 7 bases separated the two germline ends. The CDR3 protein is CASSQQSAGELFF. In DNA, the CDR3 is TGTGCCAGCAGCCAACAATCCGCCGGGGAGCTGTTTTTT.

The gene calls are TRBV4-2 and TRBJ1-1; D might be TRBD1 (5 bases). The CDR3 loop spans 12 amino acids. Germline V CDR1 and CDR2: LGHNA, YNFKEQ. Trimming cost V 0 bases and J 7 bases, with 6 bases left between them. The DNA of the CDR3 is TGTGCCAGCAGCCAAGAAAGGGGTGAAGCTTTCTTT. This codes for CASSQERGEAFF.

The rearrangement joins TRBV6-5 to TRBJ2-1; the match to TRBD1 covers 8 bases. The V gene's germline CDR1 is MNHEY and CDR2 SVGAGI. This CDR3 is 15 amino acids long. The ends lost 7 bases at V and 5 bases at J; junction bases unmatched: 10. In nucleotides, the CDR3 is TGTGCCAGCATAAAGACAGGGGCCTTGAACAATGAGCAGTTCTTC. Translated: CASIKTGALNNEQFF.

This clonotype was recorded many times. The rearrangement joins TRBV27 to TRBJ1-5, with 7 bases lining up with TRBD1. Germline trimming cut 6 bases from V and 7 bases from J; bases unmatched to any gene: 9. CDR3 length equals 14 residues. Germline CDR1 MNHEY, CDR2 SMNVEV (reference sequence). For the CDR3, the DNA is TGTGCCAGCAGACCTCGACAGGGAGAACAGCCCCAGCATTTT. It encodes CASRPRQGEQPQHF.